These 16 T cell receptor beta chains came from one sample sequenced in a study of cytomegalovirus exposure and HLA in healthy donors. Sequencing used immunoSEQ multiplex PCR; TCRdb keeps in-frame clones, though not all of them. The sample lists some 180,000 clones, around nine tenths seen once, with more than 5.5% in the top ten. The sequenced sample was PBMCs. Receptors originate from a man aged 30 to 45 in good health and CMV-seropositive.

The rearrangement uses TRBV4-1 and TRBJ2-7; D is uncertain. In germline, CDR1 is MGHRA, CDR2 YSYEKL. V was clipped by 4 bases and J by 5 bases, with 18 bases between them. The CDR3 covers 15 residues. The CDR3 protein is CASSRQEASQDEQYF. DNA for the CDR3: TGCGCCAGCAGCCGCCAAGAGGCTAGTCAGGACGAGCAGTACTTC.

The chain links TRBV9 to TRBJ1-1; D possibly corresponds to TRBD1 (5 bases). V lost 3 bases, J lost 3 bases, and 24 bases lay in between. From germline, CDR1 is SGDLS and CDR2 YYNGEE. CDR3 size: 18 residues. CDR3 sequence (DNA): TGTGCCAGCAGCGCACACCAGGGCTGGACGACAGTCGACACTGAAGCTTTCTTT. Its translation is CASSAHQGWTTVDTEAFF.

The chain employs TRBV4-1 and TRBJ1-6, with D possibly being TRBD1 (5 bases). Trimming removed 5 bases at V and 8 bases at J, with 19 bases between. Per germline, CDR1 MGHRA and CDR2 YSYEKL. The CDR3 has 16 residues. The CDR3 nucleotides read TGCGCCAGCAGCTGGGACCGCGGCTTTTTGGATTCACCCCTCCACTTT. As protein: CASSWDRGFLDSPLHF.

The V and J genes are TRBV20-1 and TRBJ1-4; the D is unclear. The CDR3 spans 11 residues. The V end was cut by 3 bases, the J end by 8 bases, with 7 bases between. CDR1 is DFQATT, CDR2 SNEGSKA, per germline (reference sequence). As DNA, the CDR3 is TGCAGTGCTAGCGGCTGGGAAAAACTGTTTTTT. Protein product: CSASGWEKLFF.

The chain combines TRBV7-6 with TRBJ1-2; D is possibly TRBD1 (6 bases). V was pared by 1 base and J by 6 bases, with 15 bases between. This CDR3 comprises 15 residues. Germline V gene sequence: CDR1 SGHVS, CDR2 FNYEAQ. CDR3: CASSLGLAAGDGYTF. Here the CDR3 DNA reads TGTGCCAGCAGCTTAGGTCTCGCCGCAGGGGATGGCTACACCTTC.

Here the CDR3 DNA reads TGTGCCATCAGTGAAAAGGAAGACGGGGAGCTGTTTTTT. This gives the protein CAISEKEDGELFF. The chain links TRBV10-3 to TRBJ2-2; D is ambiguous. CDR3 length: 13 residues. The germline V and J ends were trimmed by 3 bases and 7 bases, with 9 bases remaining between them. Germline assignment: CDR1 ENHRY and CDR2 SYGVKD.

V is TRBV7-9 and J is TRBJ2-2; no firm D call. This CDR3 comprises 13 residues. Germline-derived CDR1 and CDR2 are SEHNR and FQNEAQ (reference sequence). V shed 2 bases and J shed 1 base, with 2 bases lying between them. The CDR3 sequence is CASSLRNTGELFF. In DNA form, the CDR3 reads TGTGCCAGCAGCTTAAGGAACACCGGGGAGCTGTTTTTT.

The chain is built from TRBV7-9 and TRBJ2-7; D call uncertain. Looked up from germline, CDR1 is SEHNR and CDR2 is FQNEAQ (reference sequence). The CDR3 runs 11 residues. Trimming left V 2 bases short and J 6 bases short, with 5 bases between. The CDR3 is CASSLSGEQYF. DNA of the CDR3: TGTGCCAGCAGCTTATCAGGCGAGCAGTACTTC.

The chain joins TRBV6-1 to TRBJ2-7; D not certain. V was cut by 7 bases and J by 0 bases, with 13 bases left in between. This CDR3 is 14 amino acids long. Germline V gene sequence: CDR1 MNHNS, CDR2 SASEGT. CDR3 protein: CASNVAMGSYEQYF. CDR3 bases: TGTGCCAGCAATGTCGCGATGGGCTCCTACGAGCAGTACTTC.

V and J are TRBV18 and TRBJ2-7; no reliable D call. CDR3 length: 13 residues. V dropped 4 bases and J dropped 1 base, with 8 bases sitting between them. In germline, CDR1 is KGHSH, CDR2 LQKENI. CDR3 coding DNA: TGTGCCAGCTCACAAGGCAGATCCTACGAGCAGTACTTC. Translated, it gives CASSQGRSYEQYF. The full variable domain, completed using reference TRBV18 and TRBJ2-7, is NAGVMQNPRHLVRRRGQEARLRCSPMKGHSHVYWYRQLPEEGLKFMVYLQKENIIDESGMPKERFSAEFPKEGPSILRIQQVVRGDSAAYFCASSQGRSYEQYFGPGTRLTVT.

V is TRBV5-6 and J is TRBJ1-1; D perhaps matches TRBD1 (6 bases). The CDR3 consists of 14 residues. The V gene's germline CDR1 is SGHDT and CDR2 YYEEEE. The V gene lost 3 bases and the J gene lost 3 bases, with 12 bases spanning the gap. This CDR3 reads CASSYRGADTEAFF. The CDR3 region has the DNA TGTGCCAGCAGCTACCGGGGGGCCGACACTGAAGCTTTCTTT.

This chain links TRBV2 with TRBJ2-3, with 11 bases lining up with TRBD2. The CDR3 totals 14 residues. Germline V gene lookup returns CDR1 SNHLY and CDR2 FYNNEI. V lost 9 bases and J lost 6; bases outside the gene matches: 8. The CDR3, as DNA: TGTGCCAGTCGAGATAGCGGGGGGGGCGATACGCAGTATTTT. Translated: CASRDSGGGDTQYF.

This sequence joins TRBV27 and TRBJ2-3; 9 bases map to TRBD2. J was trimmed by 12 bases and V by 5 bases; bases with no gene match: 12. Germline CDR1 and CDR2: MNHEY and SMNVEV (reference sequence). This CDR3 region has 14 residues. The CDR3 coding sequence is TGTGCCAGCAGTCTCACAGTAGGACTAGCGATTCAGTATTTT. Encoded protein: CASSLTVGLAIQYF.

This chain links TRBV2 with TRBJ2-5; D is undetermined. This CDR3 contains 16 residues. V dropped 7 bases and J dropped 2 bases, with 20 bases sitting between them. The germline V gene has CDR1 SNHLY and CDR2 FYNNEI. DNA for the CDR3: TGTGCCAGCAATGGGGTATTTGGCAGGCAACAAGAGACCCAGTACTTC. It is translated as CASNGVFGRQQETQYF.

The chain couples TRBV6-1 to TRBJ2-7, with D maybe TRBD1 (6 bases). CDR1 and CDR2 (germline): MNHNS, SASEGT. The CDR3 length is 14 residues. V gave up 4 bases and J gave up 1 base, with 11 bases separating them. CDR3 residues: CASSGPGVSYEQYF. The CDR3 nucleotides read TGTGCCAGCAGTGGTCCAGGGGTGTCCTACGAGCAGTACTTC.

The chain carries TRBV6-6 and TRBJ1-5, with 8 bases lining up with TRBD1. Trimming removed 5 bases from V and 0 bases from J; junction bases left unmatched: 3. From germline, CDR1 is MNHNY and CDR2 SVGAGI (reference sequence). The CDR3 runs to 15 residues. CDR3 in DNA: TGTGCCAGCAGTCCGGACAGGGCTAGCAATCAGCCCCAGCATTTT. Translating it yields CASSPDRASNQPQHF.